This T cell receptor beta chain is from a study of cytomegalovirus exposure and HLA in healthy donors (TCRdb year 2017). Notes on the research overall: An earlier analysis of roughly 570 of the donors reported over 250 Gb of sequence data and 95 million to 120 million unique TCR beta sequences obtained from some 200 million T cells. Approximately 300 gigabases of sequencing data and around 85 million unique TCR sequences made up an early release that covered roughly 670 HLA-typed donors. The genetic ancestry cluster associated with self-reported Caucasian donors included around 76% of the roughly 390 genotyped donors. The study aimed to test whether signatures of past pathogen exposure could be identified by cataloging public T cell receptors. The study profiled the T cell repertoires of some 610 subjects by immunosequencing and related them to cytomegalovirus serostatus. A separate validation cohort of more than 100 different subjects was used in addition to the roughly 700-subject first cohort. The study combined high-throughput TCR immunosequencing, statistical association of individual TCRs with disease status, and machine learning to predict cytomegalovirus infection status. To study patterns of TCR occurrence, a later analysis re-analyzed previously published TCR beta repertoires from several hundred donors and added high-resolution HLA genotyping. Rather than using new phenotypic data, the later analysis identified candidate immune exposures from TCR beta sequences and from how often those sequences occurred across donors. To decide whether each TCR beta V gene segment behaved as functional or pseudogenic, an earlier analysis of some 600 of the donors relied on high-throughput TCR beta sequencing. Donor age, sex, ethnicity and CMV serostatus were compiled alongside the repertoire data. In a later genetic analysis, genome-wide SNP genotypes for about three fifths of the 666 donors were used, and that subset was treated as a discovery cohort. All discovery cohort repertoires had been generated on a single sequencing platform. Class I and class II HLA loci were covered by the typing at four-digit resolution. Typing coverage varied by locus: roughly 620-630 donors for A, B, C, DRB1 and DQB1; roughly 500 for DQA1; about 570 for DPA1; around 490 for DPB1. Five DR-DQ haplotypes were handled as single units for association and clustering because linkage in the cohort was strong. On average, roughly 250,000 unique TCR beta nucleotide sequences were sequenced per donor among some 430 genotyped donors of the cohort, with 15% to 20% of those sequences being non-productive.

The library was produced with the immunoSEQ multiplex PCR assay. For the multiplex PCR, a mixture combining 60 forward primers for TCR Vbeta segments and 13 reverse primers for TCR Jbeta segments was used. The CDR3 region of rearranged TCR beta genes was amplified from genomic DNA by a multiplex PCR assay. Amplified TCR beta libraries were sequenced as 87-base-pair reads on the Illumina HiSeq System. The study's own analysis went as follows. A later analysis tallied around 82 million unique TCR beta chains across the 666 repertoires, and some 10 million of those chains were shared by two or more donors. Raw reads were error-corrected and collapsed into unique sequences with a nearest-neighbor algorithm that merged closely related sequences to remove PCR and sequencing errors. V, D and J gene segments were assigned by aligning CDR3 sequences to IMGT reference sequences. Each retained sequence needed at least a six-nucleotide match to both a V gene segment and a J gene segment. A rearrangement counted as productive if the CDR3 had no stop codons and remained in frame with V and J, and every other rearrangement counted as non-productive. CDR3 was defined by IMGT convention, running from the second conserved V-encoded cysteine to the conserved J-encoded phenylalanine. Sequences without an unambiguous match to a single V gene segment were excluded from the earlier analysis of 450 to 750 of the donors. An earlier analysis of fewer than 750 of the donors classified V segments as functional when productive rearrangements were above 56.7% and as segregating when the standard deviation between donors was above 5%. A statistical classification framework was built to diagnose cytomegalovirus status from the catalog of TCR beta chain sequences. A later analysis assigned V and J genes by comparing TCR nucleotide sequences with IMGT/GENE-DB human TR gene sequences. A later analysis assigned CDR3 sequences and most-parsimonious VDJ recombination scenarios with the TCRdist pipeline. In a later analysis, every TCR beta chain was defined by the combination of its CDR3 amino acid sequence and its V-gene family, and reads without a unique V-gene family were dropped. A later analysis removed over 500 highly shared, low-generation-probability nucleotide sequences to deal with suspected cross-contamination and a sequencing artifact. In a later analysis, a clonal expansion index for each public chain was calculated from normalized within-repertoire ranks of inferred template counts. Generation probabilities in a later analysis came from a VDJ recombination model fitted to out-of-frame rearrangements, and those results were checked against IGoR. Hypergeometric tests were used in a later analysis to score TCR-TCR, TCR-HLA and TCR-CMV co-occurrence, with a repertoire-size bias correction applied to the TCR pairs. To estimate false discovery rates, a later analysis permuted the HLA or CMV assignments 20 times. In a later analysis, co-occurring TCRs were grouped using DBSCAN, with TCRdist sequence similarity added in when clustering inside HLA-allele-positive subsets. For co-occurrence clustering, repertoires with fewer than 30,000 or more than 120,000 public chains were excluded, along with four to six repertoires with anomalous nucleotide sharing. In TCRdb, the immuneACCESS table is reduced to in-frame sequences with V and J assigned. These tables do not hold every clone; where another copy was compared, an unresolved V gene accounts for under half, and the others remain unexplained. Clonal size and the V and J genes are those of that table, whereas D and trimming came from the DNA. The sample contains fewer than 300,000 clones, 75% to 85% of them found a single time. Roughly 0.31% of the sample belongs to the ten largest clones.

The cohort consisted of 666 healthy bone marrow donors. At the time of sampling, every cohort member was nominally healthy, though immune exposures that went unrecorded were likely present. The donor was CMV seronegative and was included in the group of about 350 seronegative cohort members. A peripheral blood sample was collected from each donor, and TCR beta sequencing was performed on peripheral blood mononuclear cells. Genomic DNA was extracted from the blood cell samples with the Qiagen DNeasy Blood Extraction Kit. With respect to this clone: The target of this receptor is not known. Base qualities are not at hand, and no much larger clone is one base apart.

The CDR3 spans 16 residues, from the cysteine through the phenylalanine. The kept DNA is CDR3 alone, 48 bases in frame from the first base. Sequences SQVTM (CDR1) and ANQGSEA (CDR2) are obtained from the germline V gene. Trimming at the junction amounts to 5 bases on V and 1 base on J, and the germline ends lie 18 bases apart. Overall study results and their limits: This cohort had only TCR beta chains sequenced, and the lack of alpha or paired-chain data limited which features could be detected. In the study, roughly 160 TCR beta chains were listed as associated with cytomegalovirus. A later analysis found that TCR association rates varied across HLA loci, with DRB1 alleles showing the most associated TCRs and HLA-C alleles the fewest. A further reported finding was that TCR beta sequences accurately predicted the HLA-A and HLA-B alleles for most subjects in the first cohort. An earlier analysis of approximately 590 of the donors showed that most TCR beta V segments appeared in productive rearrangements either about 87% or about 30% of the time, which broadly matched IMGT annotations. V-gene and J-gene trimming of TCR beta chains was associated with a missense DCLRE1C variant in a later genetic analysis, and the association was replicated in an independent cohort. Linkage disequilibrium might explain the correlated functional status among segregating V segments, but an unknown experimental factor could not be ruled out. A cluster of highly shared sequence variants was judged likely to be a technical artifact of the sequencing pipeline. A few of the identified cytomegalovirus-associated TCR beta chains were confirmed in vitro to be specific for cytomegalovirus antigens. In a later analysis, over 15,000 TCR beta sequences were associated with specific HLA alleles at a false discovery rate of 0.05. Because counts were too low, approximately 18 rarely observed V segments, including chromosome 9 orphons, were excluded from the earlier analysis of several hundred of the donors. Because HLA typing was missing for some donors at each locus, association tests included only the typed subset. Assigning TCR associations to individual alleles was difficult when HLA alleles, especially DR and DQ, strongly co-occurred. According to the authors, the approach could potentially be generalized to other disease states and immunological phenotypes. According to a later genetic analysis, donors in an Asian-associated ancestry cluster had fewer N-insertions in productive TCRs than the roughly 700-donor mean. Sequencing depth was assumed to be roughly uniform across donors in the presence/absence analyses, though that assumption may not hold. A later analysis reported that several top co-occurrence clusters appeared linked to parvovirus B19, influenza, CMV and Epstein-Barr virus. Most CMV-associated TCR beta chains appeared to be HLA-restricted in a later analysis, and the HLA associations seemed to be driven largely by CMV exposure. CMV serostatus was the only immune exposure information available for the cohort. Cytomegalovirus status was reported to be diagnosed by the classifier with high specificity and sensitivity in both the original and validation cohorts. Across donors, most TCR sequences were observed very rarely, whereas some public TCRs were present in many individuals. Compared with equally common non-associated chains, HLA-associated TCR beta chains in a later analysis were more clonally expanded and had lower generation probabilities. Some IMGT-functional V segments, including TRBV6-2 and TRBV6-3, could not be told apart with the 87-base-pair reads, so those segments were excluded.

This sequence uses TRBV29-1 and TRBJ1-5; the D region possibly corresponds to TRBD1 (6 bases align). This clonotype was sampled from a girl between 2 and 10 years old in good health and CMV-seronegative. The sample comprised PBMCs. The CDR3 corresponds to CSVTLTGSGSNQPQHF. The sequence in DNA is TGCAGCGTTACCTTGACAGGCTCAGGGAGCAATCAGCCCCAGCATTTT.